Presented here are 19 T cell receptor beta chains from one specimen sequenced in a study of T cell repertoires in cytomegalovirus infection. Their target antigens are unknown. TCRdb redid the calling of the reads with MiXCR, one entry per CDR3 protein. There are fewer than 1,000,000 distinct CDR3 sequences in the sample; more than 25% occur only once, and around an eighth lies in the top ten. Specimen: cultured CD8+ T cells from PBMCs, collected from culture after CMV antigen stimulation. The receptors were gathered from a human donor in good health (CMV status not recorded). Some clones in this sample may be carry-over from other donors' samples.

This clonotype has a single count. This chain connects TRBV14 to TRBJ1-2; no firm D call. V was pared by 2 bases and J by 3 bases, with 16 bases between. The CDR3 runs 16 residues. Germline assignment: CDR1 SGHDN and CDR2 FVKESK. CDR3 bases: TGTGCCAGCAGCCAACCCGGCCCCCCCAGCGACTATGGCTACACCTTC. As protein: CASSQPGPPSDYGYTF.

Points on this clonotype: A read error may account for a junction end that differs from germline. The V and J genes are TRBV3-1 and TRBJ2-3; tentative D call: TRBD2 (7 bases). CDR3 length equals 16 residues. Germline values: CDR1 LGHDT, CDR2 YNNKEL (reference sequence). The CDR3 reads CASRQVGGGATDTQYF. DNA of the CDR3: TGTGCCAGCAGACAAGTAGGGGGGGGGGCCACAGATACGCAGTATTTT.

The V gene is TRBV6-2 or TRBV6-3, the J gene TRBJ1-2; D is perhaps TRBD1 (6 bases). The length of the CDR3 is 13 residues. Germline-derived CDR1 and CDR2 are MNHEY and SVGEGT. V gave up 5 bases and J gave up 8 bases, with 15 bases separating them. The CDR3 here is CASSRIQGTGYTF. In nucleotides, the CDR3 is TGTGCCAGCAGTCGAATACAGGGAACGGGCTACACCTTC.

This clonotype was seen ten or more times. The rearrangement joins TRBV7-2 to TRBJ1-5; a possible D gene is TRBD1 (6 bases). CDR1 is SGHTA and CDR2 is FQGNSA in the germline V gene. Trimming left V 5 bases short and J 10 bases short, with 15 bases between. The CDR3 contains 13 residues. The CDR3 spells CASSAQHRVPQHF. CDR3 nucleotides: TGTGCCAGCAGCGCACAACACAGGGTACCCCAGCATTTT. Looking up the rest from reference TRBV7-2 and TRBJ1-5 gives the full variable domain: GAGVSQSPSNKVTEKGKDVELRCDPISGHTALYWYRQSLGQGLEFLIYFQGNSAPDKSGLPSDRFSAERTGGSVSTLTIQRTQQEDSAVYLCASSAQHRVPQHFGDGTRLSIL.

This clonotype came up a few times. The chain links TRBV4-1 to TRBJ1-5; perhaps TRBD1 as D (6 bases). V was clipped by 0 bases and J by 9 bases, with 15 bases between them. CDR1 and CDR2 from the germline V gene are MGHRA and YSYEKL. The CDR3 loop spans 15 amino acids. CDR3 coding DNA: TGCGCCAGCAGCCAAGATTTGGGGGGCGGAGGGCCCCAGCATTTT. This codes for CASSQDLGGGGPQHF.

The chain links TRBV12-3 or TRBV12-4 to TRBJ2-2, with 9 bases matching TRBD1. J gave up 4 bases and V 4 bases, and 4 bases lay outside the gene matches. This CDR3 comprises 15 residues. The CDR3: CASSSGTGFTGELFF. As DNA, the CDR3 is TGTGCCAGCAGTTCCGGGACAGGGTTCACCGGGGAGCTGTTTTTT.

This clonotype was detected a few times. CDR3 residues: CASLRGDLNTEAFF. In DNA, the CDR3 is TGTGCCAGCTTACGGGGGGACTTGAACACTGAAGCTTTCTTT. The rearrangement joins TRBV19 to TRBJ1-1; a weak D match, TRBD1 (5 bases). The CDR3 extends over 14 amino acids. With 9 bases removed from V and 0 bases from J, the gap between germline ends came to 14 bases. Germline CDR1 LNHDA, CDR2 SQIVND (reference sequence).

In this sample, this clonotype turned up a few times. V usage is TRBV4-1 and J usage is TRBJ2-3; 7 bases are shared with TRBD2. Germline V gives CDR1 MGHRA, CDR2 YSYEKL. Losses at the gene ends were 0 bases for V and 2 bases for J; bases not matched to a gene: 11. CDR3 length: 18 residues. The CDR3 is CASSQDSLRGDSTDTQYF. The CDR3 coding sequence is TGCGCCAGCAGCCAAGACTCCCTTCGGGGGGACTCCACAGATACGCAGTATTTT.

This clonotype was seen many times. This chain joins TRBV6-1 and TRBJ1-2, with 7 positions matching TRBD1. Germline V gene sequence: CDR1 MNHNS, CDR2 SASEGT. V gave up 8 bases and J gave up 3 bases; unmatched junction bases: 9. This CDR3 contains 14 residues. The CDR3 protein is CASLVTGMDYGYTF. CDR3 DNA: TGTGCCAGCCTAGTGACAGGGATGGACTATGGCTACACCTTC.

The chain links TRBV6-1 to TRBJ1-6, with D perhaps matching TRBD1 (5 bases). Germline values: CDR1 MNHNS, CDR2 SASEGT. With 5 bases removed from V and 6 bases from J, the gap between germline ends came to 11 bases. The CDR3 contains 14 residues. CDR3 loop: CASSYRRSNSPLHF. The DNA for the CDR3 is TGTGCCAGCAGTTACAGGAGAAGTAATTCACCCCTCCACTTT.

This clonotype has a handful of counts. The V and J genes are TRBV7-9 and TRBJ2-1; 7 bases are a match to TRBD2. The CDR3 covers 18 residues. The germline CDR1 and CDR2 sequences are SEHNR and FQNEAQ (reference sequence). The V segment lost 0 bases and the J segment 3 bases; nucleotides outside the gene matches: 11. As DNA, the CDR3 is TGTGCCAGCAGCTTAGCGGGGGGGGGGGAACCGATCTACAATGAGCAGTTCTTC. This sequence encodes CASSLAGGGEPIYNEQFF.

The CDR3 region is CASSVGGGLEAFF. The CDR3 nucleotides are TGTGCCAGCAGCGTAGGAGGGGGCCTTGAAGCTTTCTTT. V gene TRBV9 combines with J gene TRBJ1-1; the match to TRBD1 covers 7 bases. The trim removed 0 bases at V and 7 bases at J, leaving 3 bases unmatched. The CDR3 consists of 13 residues. CDR1 and CDR2 (germline): SGDLS, YYNGEE.

The chain couples TRBV6-2 or TRBV6-3 to TRBJ1-6; D is perhaps TRBD1 (5 bases). The CDR3 contains 12 residues. Between the trimmed V and J ends, which lost 10 bases and 9 bases, there was a span of 13 bases. Per the germline V gene, CDR1 is MNHEY and CDR2 is SVGEGT. The chain's CDR3 is CATYTTGSPLHF. The CDR3 DNA is TGTGCCACCTATACTACAGGTTCACCCCTCCACTTT.

This chain links TRBV6-5 with TRBJ2-3; 9 bases match TRBD2. CDR3 length: 15 residues. Germline CDR1 reads MNHEY; CDR2 reads SVGAGI. V gave up 2 bases and J gave up 3 bases; unmatched junction bases: 3. CDR3 coding DNA: TGTGCCAGCAGTTACCTAGCGGGGAGTACAGATACGCAGTATTTT. It codes for CASSYLAGSTDTQYF.

This clonotype appeared a few times. The chain is built from TRBV29-1 and TRBJ2-7; 9 nucleotides agree with TRBD1. This CDR3 has 15 amino acids. The ends lost 4 bases at V and 0 bases at J; junction bases unmatched: 7. Looked up from germline, CDR1 is SQVTM and CDR2 is ANQGSEA. The CDR3 nucleotides are TGCAGCGTTGCGGAGACAGGGGGTCCCTCCTACGAGCAGTACTTC. Its translation: CSVAETGGPSYEQYF.

This clonotype was counted only a few times. The chain uses TRBV6-5 and TRBJ1-1; D unclear. Trimming pared 6 bases from V and 0 bases from J, leaving 14 bases between. The CDR3 runs to 15 residues. CDR1 is MNHEY and CDR2 is SVGAGI in the germline V gene. The CDR3 DNA follows: TGTGCCAGCAGATTCGGGCCAGCCCTGAACACTGAAGCTTTCTTT. It encodes CASRFGPALNTEAFF.

In this sample, this clonotype turned up a few times. The chain carries TRBV10-3 and TRBJ2-1; TRBD1 aligns across 8 bases. From germline, CDR1 is ENHRY and CDR2 SYGVKD. The V and J ends lost 6 bases and 7 bases, in that order; junction bases with no gene match: 5. The CDR3 extends over 13 amino acids. The CDR3 protein is CAIRTGDGNEQFF. CDR3 nucleotide sequence: TGTGCCATCAGGACAGGGGACGGGAATGAGCAGTTCTTC.

A few counts support this clonotype. The V and J genes are TRBV28 and TRBJ2-7; maybe TRBD2 (5 bases). In germline, CDR1 is MDHEN, CDR2 SYDVKM. The CDR3 extends over 13 amino acids. Trimming cost V 3 bases and J 5 bases, with 11 bases left between them. The CDR3 bases are TGTGCCAGCAGTTTCCGGGGAAGCAACGAGCAGTACGTC. This sequence encodes CASSFRGSNEQYV.

The chain carries TRBV2 and TRBJ2-1; 8 nucleotides agree with TRBD2. This CDR3 contains 15 residues. CDR1 and CDR2 from the germline V gene are SNHLY and FYNNEI. J was trimmed by 4 bases and V by 3 bases; bases with no gene match: 5. The CDR3 region has the DNA TGTGCCAGCAGTGAGGGCGGGGGGTTTTACAATGAGCAGTTCTTC. It encodes CASSEGGGFYNEQFF.